The 8 T cell receptor beta chains presented below share a single source sample, sequenced in a study of neurological immune-mediated disorders. TCRdb re-called the 5' RACE reads with MiXCR, one entry per CDR3 protein. Among over 15,000 distinct CDR3 sequences listed, around 11% were seen once. Sequencing was done on a sample of CD8+ T cells from blood. The receptors come from a woman in her fifties or sixties in good health.

This clonotype was counted many times. This chain links TRBV14 with TRBJ2-7; D tentatively fits TRBD1 or TRBD2 (5 bases each). V was clipped by 2 bases and J by 4 bases, with 18 bases between them. This CDR3 is built from 16 residues. Germline CDR1 and CDR2: SGHDN and FVKESK. Written as DNA, the CDR3 is TGTGCCAGCAGCCAACGAGGGTTTGGCAGGGATTACGAGCAGTACTTC. Protein: CASSQRGFGRDYEQYF.

Ten or more counts support this clonotype. The chain combines TRBV7-9 with TRBJ2-5, with D tentatively TRBD2 (6 bases). V was clipped by 4 bases and J by 1 base, with 25 bases between them. CDR1 is SEHNR and CDR2 is FQNEAQ in the germline V gene (reference sequence). This CDR3 is 19 amino acids long. The CDR3 protein is CASSSLGGWGRSLQETQYF. CDR3 DNA: TGTGCCAGCAGCTCCCTCGGGGGTTGGGGCAGAAGCCTCCAAGAGACCCAGTACTTC.

This clonotype was recorded at least ten times. V is TRBV7-9 and J is TRBJ1-2; 10 bases match TRBD1. CDR3 size: 14 residues. In germline, CDR1 is SEHNR, CDR2 FQNEAQ (reference sequence). V gave up 0 bases and J gave up 6 bases; unmatched junction bases: 1. CDR3 protein: CASSLAGTGDGYTF. As DNA, the CDR3 is TGTGCCAGCAGCTTAGCCGGGACAGGGGATGGCTACACCTTC.

The chain combines TRBV29-1 with TRBJ2-3; D may be TRBD1 (7 bases). Trimming took off 3 bases at V and 6 bases at J, with 13 bases between the two ends. Germline V lookup: CDR1 SQVTM, CDR2 ANQGSEA. The CDR3 totals 13 residues. The CDR3 nucleotides read TGCAGCGTTGACGCTGCAGGGGGGGATACGCAGTATTTT. Its translation is CSVDAAGGDTQYF.

This clonotype was seen a handful of times. The V call is TRBV7-9, the J call TRBJ2-3; D possibly corresponds to TRBD1 (5 bases). Trimming cost V 5 bases and J 5 bases, with 14 bases left between them. CDR1 and CDR2 from the germline V gene are SEHNR and FQNEAQ (reference sequence). CDR3 length: 14 amino acids. DNA of the CDR3: TGTGCCAGCAGCCTAGGGGCCGCGCGAGATACGCAGTATTTT. Translated: CASSLGAARDTQYF.

CDR3 coding DNA: TGCGCCAGCAGCTTGCTGGGACAAGAGACCCAGTACTTC. Its translation is CASSLLGQETQYF. The chain couples TRBV5-1 to TRBJ2-7; D gene uncertain. The DNA end is a closer match to TRBJ2-5, so the J assignment may be wrong. The CDR3 sequence is 13 residues long. Germline V gene sequence: CDR1 SGHRS, CDR2 YFSETQ.

This clonotype was counted ten times or more. The rearrangement links TRBV9 to TRBJ2-2; D is unclear. Trimming took off 6 bases at V and 7 bases at J, with 10 bases between the two ends. The CDR3 is 12 residues long. Germline V gene sequence: CDR1 SGDLS, CDR2 YYNGEE. The CDR3 sequence is CASNPGGGELFF. CDR3 bases: TGTGCCAGCAACCCCGGTGGCGGGGAGCTGTTTTTT.

This clonotype has at least ten counts. The gene calls are TRBV14 and TRBJ2-1, with D uncertain. The CDR3 extends over 14 amino acids. V dropped 4 bases and J dropped 6 bases, with 13 bases sitting between them. Germline V gives CDR1 SGHDN, CDR2 FVKESK. Here the CDR3 reads CASSPYLLLNEQFF. The CDR3 nucleotides read TGTGCCAGCAGCCCGTACTTACTACTCAATGAGCAGTTCTTC.